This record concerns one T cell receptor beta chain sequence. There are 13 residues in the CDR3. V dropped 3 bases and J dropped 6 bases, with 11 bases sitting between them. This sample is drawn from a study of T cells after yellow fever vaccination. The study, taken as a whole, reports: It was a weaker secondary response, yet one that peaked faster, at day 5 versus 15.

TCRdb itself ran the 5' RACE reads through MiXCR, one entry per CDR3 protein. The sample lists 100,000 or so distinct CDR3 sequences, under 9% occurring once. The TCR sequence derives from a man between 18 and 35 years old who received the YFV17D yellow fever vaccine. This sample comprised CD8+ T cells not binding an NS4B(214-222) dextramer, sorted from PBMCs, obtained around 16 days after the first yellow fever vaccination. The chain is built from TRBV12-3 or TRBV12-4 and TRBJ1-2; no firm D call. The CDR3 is CASSFSSTDGYTF. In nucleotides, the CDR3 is TGTGCCAGCAGTTTTTCATCCACGGATGGCTACACCTTC.